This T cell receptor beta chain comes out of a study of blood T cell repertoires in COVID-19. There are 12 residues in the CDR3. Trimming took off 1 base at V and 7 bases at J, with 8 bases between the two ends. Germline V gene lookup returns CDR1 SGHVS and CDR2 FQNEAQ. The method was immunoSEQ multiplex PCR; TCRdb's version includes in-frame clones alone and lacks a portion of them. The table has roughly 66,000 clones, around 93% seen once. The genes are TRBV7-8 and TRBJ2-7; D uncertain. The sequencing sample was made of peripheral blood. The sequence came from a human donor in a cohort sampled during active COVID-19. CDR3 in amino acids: CASSLGRGEQYF. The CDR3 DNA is TGTGCCAGCAGCTTAGGACGCGGAGAGCAGTACTTC. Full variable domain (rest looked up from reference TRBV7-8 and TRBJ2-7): GAGVSQSPRYKVAKRGQDVALRCDPISGHVSLFWYQQALGQGPEFLTYFQNEAQLDKSGLPSDRFFAERPEGSVSTLKIQRTQQEDSAVYLCASSLGRGEQYFGPGTRLTVT.